This T cell receptor (beta chain) was sequenced for a study of cytomegalovirus exposure and HLA in healthy donors. The PCR ran on 60 Vbeta and 13 Jbeta primers. Method: immunoSEQ multiplex PCR; TCRdb's copy keeps in-frame clones and lacks some. Here the sample spans about 150,000 clones, 75% to 85% being singletons. This CDR3 is 14 amino acids long. After removal of 6 bases from V and 7 bases from J, the junction contained 11 bases not matched to a gene. Germline CDR1 KGHSH, CDR2 LQKENI. The clonotype was recovered from a woman in her 50s in good health and CMV-seropositive. V gene TRBV18 combines with J gene TRBJ2-7, with 8 bases identical to TRBD2. Sequences were obtained from PBMCs. CDR3 DNA: TGTGCCAGCTCGCTGGGAACGGGACTAGGGGAGCAGTACTTC. It translates to CASSLGTGLGEQYF.